This entry features one T cell receptor (beta chain) sequence. Its specificity is unknown. The sample originates from a study of cytomegalovirus exposure and HLA in healthy donors. Study-level results: There was a cluster of highly shared sequence variants that was likely a sequencing artifact. An analysis done earlier found most TCR beta V segments productive about 87% or about 30% of the time. Available immune exposure information was restricted to CMV serostatus only.

Use of 60 Vbeta and 13 Jbeta primers characterized the PCR. This table comes from immunoSEQ multiplex PCR, and its TCRdb copy is limited to in-frame clones, with some not included. Of approximately 200,000 clones in the sample, 75% to 85% were seen once. It was healthy bone marrow donors who served as donors. The germline gives CDR1 MNHEY, CDR2 SMNVEV (reference sequence). Trimming at V came to 0 bases and at J to 7 bases, leaving 15 bases not matched to a gene. The CDR3 sequence is 18 residues long. This sequence originates from a woman aged 45-60 years in good health and CMV-seronegative. Input material: PBMCs. This chain links TRBV27 with TRBJ2-1; 7 nucleotides match TRBD2. DNA for the CDR3: TGTGCCAGCAGTTTATCGATGGAGCGGGACTTATTTCTAAATGAGCAGTTCTTC. Amino acids: CASSLSMERDLFLNEQFF.